The 17 T cell receptor beta chains below were found in one sample sequenced in a study of beta chain features in type 1 diabetes. The entirety of the isolated RNA underwent reverse transcription, so expressed TCRB transcripts were sequenced. This table comes from immunoSEQ multiplex PCR, and its TCRdb copy is limited to in-frame clones, with some not included. Of almost 350,000 clones listed, 8% are singletons. Sequencing was done on a sample of central memory CD4+ T cells from blood. Every receptor here comes from a woman aged 18-29 years in good health.

This clone was seen a handful of times. The rearrangement joins TRBV5-1 to TRBJ2-5, with D maybe TRBD2 (5 bases). The ends were cut back, 2 bases at V and 2 bases at J, with 16 bases in the middle. The CDR3 has 16 amino acids. The V gene's germline CDR1 is SGHRS and CDR2 YFSETQ. This CDR3 is CASSFPTGTSQETQYF. CDR3 nucleotide sequence: TGCGCCAGCAGCTTCCCCACGGGAACCTCACAAGAGACCCAGTACTTC. The full variable domain, completed using reference TRBV5-1 and TRBJ2-5, is KAGVTQTPRYLIKTRGQQVTLSCSPISGHRSVSWYQQTPGQGLQFLFEYFSETQRNKGNFPGRFSGRQFSNSRSEMNVSTLELGDSALYLCASSFPTGTSQETQYFGPGTRLLVL.

This clone was seen a handful of times. This chain uses TRBV7-2 with TRBJ2-3; D possibly corresponds to TRBD2 (6 bases). The V gene lost 4 bases and the J gene lost 9 bases, with 11 bases spanning the gap. This CDR3 has 12 amino acids. Looked up from germline, CDR1 is SGHTA and CDR2 is FQGNSA. CDR3 sequence (DNA): TGTGCCAGCAGCTATGGGGGAGGCACGCAGTATTTT. Its translation is CASSYGGGTQYF.

The chain links TRBV28 to TRBJ2-7; no clear D. CDR3 length: 12 amino acids. Germline CDR1 and CDR2: MDHEN and SYDVKM. The ends were cut back, 6 bases at V and 0 bases at J, with 6 bases in the middle. The CDR3 coding sequence is TGTGCCAGCAGCGTTCCCTCCTACGAGCAGTACTTC. As protein: CASSVPSYEQYF.

This clone was recorded a few times. J is TRBJ2-7 and V is TRBV6-1; tentative D call: TRBD2 (7 bases). The CDR3 runs 15 residues. V lost 6 bases to trimming and J lost 0 bases, with 15 bases between them. Germline V lookup: CDR1 MNHNS, CDR2 SASEGT. The CDR3 loop is CASRMEGGGSYEQYF. DNA of the CDR3: TGTGCCAGCAGAATGGAGGGAGGGGGCTCCTACGAGCAGTACTTC.

This clone was counted a few times. The CDR3 bases are TGTGCCAGCTCACCTTCACACGCTGAAGCTTTCTTT. Translated: CASSPSHAEAFF. The J gene is TRBJ1-1, the V gene TRBV18; D unresolved. The germline V gene has CDR1 KGHSH and CDR2 LQKENI. CDR3 size: 12 residues. V was cut by 3 bases and J by 6 bases, with 8 bases left in between.

Only a few counts were recorded for this clone. The chain combines TRBV9 with TRBJ2-6; no firm D call. The V gene's germline CDR1 is SGDLS and CDR2 YYNGEE. V lost 0 bases and J 0 bases, leaving 10 bases between the germline ends. The CDR3 covers 17 residues. The CDR3 nucleotides are TGTGCCAGCAGCGTAGTTGGCAGCCACTCTGGGGCCAACGTCCTGACTTTC. Translating gives CASSVVGSHSGANVLTF.

This clone was observed at least ten times. The genes are TRBV10-3 and TRBJ1-2; a weak D match, TRBD1 (5 bases). Trimming took off 4 bases at V and 8 bases at J, with 8 bases between the two ends. The CDR3 runs to 11 residues. CDR1 and CDR2 (germline): ENHRY, SYGVKD. CDR3 sequence (DNA): TGTGCCATCAGTGGAGGGGCCGGCTACACCTTC. It translates to CAISGGAGYTF.

This clone showed up just a few times. This sequence joins TRBV14 and TRBJ2-7; D possibly uses TRBD1 or TRBD2 (5 bases each). CDR1 is SGHDN and CDR2 is FVKESK in the germline V gene. The CDR3 spans 14 residues. Trimming left V 0 bases short and J 4 bases short, with 10 bases between. CDR3 bases: TGTGCCAGCAGCCAAGAATCTTGGGGGTACGAGCAGTACTTC. It translates to CASSQESWGYEQYF.

The rearrangement uses TRBV7-9 and TRBJ2-3, with a weak D call TRBD2 (6 bases). Trimming cost V 5 bases and J 2 bases, with 17 bases left between them. The CDR3 consists of 16 residues. CDR1 and CDR2 from the germline V gene are SEHNR and FQNEAQ (reference sequence). The CDR3 here is CASSPPFRGNTDTQYF. The CDR3 coding sequence is TGTGCCAGCAGCCCCCCCTTTCGCGGGAACACAGATACGCAGTATTTT.

The chain links TRBV5-4 to TRBJ1-1, with TRBD1 identical over 9 bases. The germline V gene encodes CDR1 SGHNT and CDR2 YYREEE (reference sequence). V shed 3 bases, J shed 4 bases, and the junction held 7 bases outside the gene matches. CDR3 size: 15 residues. CDR3 nucleotides: TGTGCCAGCAGCTCGGACAGGGGATGGGGCACTGAAGCTTTCTTT. This encodes CASSSDRGWGTEAFF.

This clone was detected only a few times. The chain links TRBV4-3 to TRBJ2-2; weak D call: TRBD2 (5 bases). This CDR3 comprises 16 residues. V was pared by 0 bases and J by 2 bases, with 10 bases between. Germline assignment: CDR1 LGHNA and CDR2 YSLEER. The CDR3 nucleotides are TGCGCCAGCAGCCAAGAACTCGGAGGAAACACCGGGGAGCTGTTTTTT. It is translated as CASSQELGGNTGELFF.

This clone was seen only a few times. This chain uses TRBV6-5 with TRBJ1-1, with a weak D call TRBD1 (6 bases). Germline V gives CDR1 MNHEY, CDR2 SVGAGI. The V end lost 0 bases, the J end lost 8 bases, and 10 bases lay between the germline ends. This CDR3 is built from 13 residues. DNA for the CDR3: TGTGCCAGCAGTTACTCGAGGGACATGGAAGCTTTCTTT. Translation gives CASSYSRDMEAFF.

The rearrangement uses TRBV5-6 and TRBJ2-6, with D possibly being TRBD1 (5 bases). This CDR3 has 19 residues. The ends were cut back, 4 bases at V and 2 bases at J, with 22 bases in the middle. Germline assignment: CDR1 SGHDT and CDR2 YYEEEE. CDR3 residues: CASSHLLARARAGANVLTF. Here the CDR3 DNA reads TGTGCCAGCAGCCACCTTCTCGCCAGGGCAAGAGCTGGGGCCAACGTCCTGACTTTC.

This chain joins TRBV10-3 and TRBJ2-4, with D perhaps TRBD2 (5 bases). There are 18 residues in the CDR3. Trimming cost V 4 bases and J 0 bases, with 19 bases left between them. Per germline, CDR1 ENHRY and CDR2 SYGVKD. This chain's CDR3 is CAISAGFERIIAKNIQYF. CDR3 DNA sequence: TGTGCCATCAGTGCCGGGTTTGAGCGGATCATAGCCAAAAACATTCAGTACTTC.

This clone was counted between two and nine times. The chain is built from TRBV7-3 and TRBJ2-6, with unresolved D. The CDR3 length is 14 residues. Germline loops: CDR1 SGHTA, CDR2 FQGTGA. Trimming left V 7 bases short and J 0 bases short, with 7 bases between. The CDR3 nucleotides are TGTGCCAGCAAGTTGAACTCTGGGGCCAACGTCCTGACTTTC. This codes for CASKLNSGANVLTF.

This chain joins TRBV7-3 and TRBJ2-1; 10 bases fit TRBD2. Germline values: CDR1 SGHTA, CDR2 FQGTGA. This CDR3 region has 14 residues. V dropped 5 bases and J dropped 9; count of bases not matched to a gene: 7. The CDR3 spells CASSTGTSVGEQFF. CDR3 sequence (DNA): TGTGCCAGCAGCACCGGGACTAGCGTCGGTGAGCAGTTCTTC.

This clone was observed a few times. This rearrangement joins TRBV11-2 to TRBJ1-1; TRBD1 agrees at 11 bases. Germline trimming cut 5 bases from V and 4 bases from J; bases unmatched to any gene: 6. CDR1 SGHAT and CDR2 FQNNGV come from the germline V gene. This CDR3 contains 15 residues. This CDR3 is CASSQRTGGPTEAFF. DNA for the CDR3: TGTGCCAGCAGCCAGAGGACAGGGGGCCCCACTGAAGCTTTCTTT.